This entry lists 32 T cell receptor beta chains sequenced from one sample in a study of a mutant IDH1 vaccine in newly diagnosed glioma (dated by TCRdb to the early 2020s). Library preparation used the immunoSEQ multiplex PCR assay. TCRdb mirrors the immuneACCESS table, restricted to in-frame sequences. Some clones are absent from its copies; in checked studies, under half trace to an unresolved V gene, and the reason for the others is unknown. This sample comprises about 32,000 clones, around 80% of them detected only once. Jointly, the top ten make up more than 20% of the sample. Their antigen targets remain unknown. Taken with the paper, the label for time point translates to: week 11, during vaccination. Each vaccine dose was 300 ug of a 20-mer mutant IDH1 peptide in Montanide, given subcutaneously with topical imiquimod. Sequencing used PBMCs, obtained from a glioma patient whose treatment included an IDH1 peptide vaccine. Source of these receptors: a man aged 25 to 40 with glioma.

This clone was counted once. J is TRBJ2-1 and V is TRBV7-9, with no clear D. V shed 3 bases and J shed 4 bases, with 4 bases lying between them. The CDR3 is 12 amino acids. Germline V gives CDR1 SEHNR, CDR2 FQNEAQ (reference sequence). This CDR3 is CASSFGYNEQFF. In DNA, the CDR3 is TGTGCCAGCAGCTTCGGATACAATGAGCAGTTCTTC.

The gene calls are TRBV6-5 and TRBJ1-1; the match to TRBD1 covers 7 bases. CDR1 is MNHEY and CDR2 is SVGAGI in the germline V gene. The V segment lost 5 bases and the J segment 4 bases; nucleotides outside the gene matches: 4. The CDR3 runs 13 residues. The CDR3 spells CASSRQGATEAFF. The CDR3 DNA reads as TGTGCCAGCAGTCGACAGGGAGCCACTGAAGCTTTCTTT.

The CDR3 spells CASSTRGSYGYTF. CDR3 DNA sequence: TGTGCCAGCAGCACCAGGGGAAGCTATGGCTACACCTTC. The chain joins TRBV5-4 to TRBJ1-2; possibly TRBD1 for D (6 bases). The CDR3 contains 13 residues. Trimming pared 4 bases from V and 4 bases from J, leaving 11 bases between. Germline-derived CDR1 and CDR2 are SGHNT and YYREEE (reference sequence).

The CDR3 is CASNVGTANTGELFF. The CDR3 DNA follows: TGTGCCAGCAATGTAGGGACAGCGAACACCGGGGAGCTGTTTTTT. This sequence joins TRBV6-6 and TRBJ2-2, with 7 bases aligning to TRBD1. From germline, CDR1 is MNHNY and CDR2 SVGAGI (reference sequence). The CDR3 length is 15 residues. Trimming removed 7 bases from V and 0 bases from J; junction bases left unmatched: 5.

The chain's CDR3 is CASSERSRGVNIQYF. CDR3 DNA sequence: TGTGCCAGCAGTGAACGGTCGAGGGGTGTGAACATTCAGTACTTC. This chain links TRBV2 with TRBJ2-4, with D possibly called TRBD1 or TRBD2 (5 bases each). Germline V CDR1 and CDR2: SNHLY, FYNNEI. The ends were cut back, 2 bases at V and 7 bases at J, with 15 bases in the middle. This CDR3 spans 15 amino acids.

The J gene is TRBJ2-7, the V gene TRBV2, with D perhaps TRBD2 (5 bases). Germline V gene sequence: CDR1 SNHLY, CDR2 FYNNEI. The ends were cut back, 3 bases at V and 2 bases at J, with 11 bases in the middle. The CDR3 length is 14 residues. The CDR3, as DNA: TGTGCCAGCAGTGATTCGGGATTAACCTACGAGCAGTACTTC. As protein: CASSDSGLTYEQYF.

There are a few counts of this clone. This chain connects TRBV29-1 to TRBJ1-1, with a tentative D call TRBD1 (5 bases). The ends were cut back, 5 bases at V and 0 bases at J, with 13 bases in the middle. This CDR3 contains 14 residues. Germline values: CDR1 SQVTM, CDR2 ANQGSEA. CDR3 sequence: CSVFRTTMNTEAFF. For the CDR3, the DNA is TGCAGCGTTTTTAGGACAACCATGAACACTGAAGCTTTCTTT. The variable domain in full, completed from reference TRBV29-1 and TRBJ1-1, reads SAVISQKPSRDICQRGTSLTIQCQVDSQVTMMFWYRQQPGQSLTLIATANQGSEATYESGFVIDKFPISRPNLTFSTLTVSNMSPEDSSIYLCSVFRTTMNTEAFFGQGTRLTVV.

The CDR3 DNA follows: TGTGCCAGCAGCTTAGCAGGTAGCGGGGCAGCCTTTTCTAATGAGCAGTTCTTC. It codes for CASSLAGSGAAFSNEQFF. The chain carries TRBV7-6 and TRBJ2-1; 8 nucleotides align to TRBD2. The ends lost 0 bases at V and 7 bases at J; junction bases unmatched: 14. In germline, CDR1 is SGHVS, CDR2 FNYEAQ. CDR3 length: 18 residues.

Here the CDR3 DNA reads TGTGCCAGCTCACCAAGGACGGGGAACACTGAAGCTTTCTTT. Translation gives CASSPRTGNTEAFF. The chain is built from TRBV18 and TRBJ1-1; D gene unclear. Between the trimmed V and J ends, which lost 2 bases and 1 base, there was a span of 8 bases. Germline V gives CDR1 KGHSH, CDR2 LQKENI. The CDR3 is made up of 14 amino acids.

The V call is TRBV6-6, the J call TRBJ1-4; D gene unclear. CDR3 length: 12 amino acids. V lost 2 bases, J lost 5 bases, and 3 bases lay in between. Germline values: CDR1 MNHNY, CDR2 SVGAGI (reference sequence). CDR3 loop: CASSYGNEKLFF. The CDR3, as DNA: TGTGCCAGCAGTTACGGGAATGAAAAACTGTTTTTT.

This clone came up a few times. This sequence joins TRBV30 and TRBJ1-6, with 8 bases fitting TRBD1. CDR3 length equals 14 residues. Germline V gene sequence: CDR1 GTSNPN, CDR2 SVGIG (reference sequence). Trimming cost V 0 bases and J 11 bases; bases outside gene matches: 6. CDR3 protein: CAWSVRGTGPPLHF. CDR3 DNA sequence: TGTGCCTGGAGTGTACGCGGGACAGGCCCACCCCTCCACTTT.

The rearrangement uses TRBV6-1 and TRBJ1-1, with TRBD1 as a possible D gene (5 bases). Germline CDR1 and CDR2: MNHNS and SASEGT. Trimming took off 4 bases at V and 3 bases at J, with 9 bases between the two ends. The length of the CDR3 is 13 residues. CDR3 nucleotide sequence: TGTGCCAGCAGTGCACCAGGGTACACTGAAGCTTTCTTT. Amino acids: CASSAPGYTEAFF.

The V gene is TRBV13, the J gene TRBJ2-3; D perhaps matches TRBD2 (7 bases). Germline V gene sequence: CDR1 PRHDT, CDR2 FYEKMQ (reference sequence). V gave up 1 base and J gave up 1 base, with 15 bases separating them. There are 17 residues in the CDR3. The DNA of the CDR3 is TGTGCCAGCAGCTTAGCGGGGGGCCCCGACGGCACAGATACGCAGTATTTT. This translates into CASSLAGGPDGTDTQYF.

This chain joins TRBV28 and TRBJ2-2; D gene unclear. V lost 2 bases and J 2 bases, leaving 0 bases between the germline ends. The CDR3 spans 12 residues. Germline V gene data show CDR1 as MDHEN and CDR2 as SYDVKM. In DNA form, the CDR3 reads TGTGCCAGCAGTTTAAACACCGGGGAGCTGTTTTTT. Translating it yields CASSLNTGELFF.

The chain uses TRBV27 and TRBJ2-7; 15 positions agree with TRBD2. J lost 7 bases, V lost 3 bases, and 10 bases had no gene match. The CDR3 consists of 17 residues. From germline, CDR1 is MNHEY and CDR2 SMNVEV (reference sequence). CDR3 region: CASSFRTSGRATCEQYF. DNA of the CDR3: TGTGCCAGCAGTTTTAGGACTAGCGGGAGGGCGACGTGTGAGCAGTACTTC.

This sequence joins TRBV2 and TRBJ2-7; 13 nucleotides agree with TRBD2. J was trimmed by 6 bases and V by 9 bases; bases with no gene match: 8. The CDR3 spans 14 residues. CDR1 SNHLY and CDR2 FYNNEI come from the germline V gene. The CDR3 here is CASPGTSGVGEQYF. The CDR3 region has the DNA TGTGCCAGTCCCGGGACTAGCGGGGTAGGCGAGCAGTACTTC.

In DNA, the CDR3 is TGTGCCAGCAGCATCTCCGGGACAGGAATCACTGAAGCTTTCTTT. This sequence encodes CASSISGTGITEAFF. V usage is TRBV7-2 and J usage is TRBJ1-1; 8 bases are a match to TRBD1. V lost 5 bases, J lost 4 bases, and 9 bases stayed unmatched. The germline V gene encodes CDR1 SGHTA and CDR2 FQGNSA. The CDR3 has 15 amino acids.

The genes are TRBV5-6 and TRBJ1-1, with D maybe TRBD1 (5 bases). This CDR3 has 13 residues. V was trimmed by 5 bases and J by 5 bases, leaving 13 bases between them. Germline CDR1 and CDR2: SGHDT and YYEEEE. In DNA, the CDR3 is TGTGCCAGCAGTTACGGGGGGGGGACTGAAGCTTTCTTT. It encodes CASSYGGGTEAFF.

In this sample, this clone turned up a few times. CDR3 loop: CASSPMGGLNTGELFF. The DNA of the CDR3 is TGTGCCAGCAGCCCCATGGGAGGGCTGAACACCGGGGAGCTGTTTTTT. The J gene is TRBJ2-2, the V gene TRBV2, with TRBD2 matching over 7 bases. The CDR3 spans 16 residues. J was trimmed by 1 base and V by 6 bases; bases with no gene match: 8. The germline CDR1 and CDR2 sequences are SNHLY and FYNNEI. The full variable domain, its missing parts supplied by reference TRBV2 and TRBJ2-2, is EPEVTQTPSHQVTQMGQEVILRCVPISNHLYFYWYRQILGQKVEFLVSFYNNEISEKSEIFDDQFSVERPDGSNFTLKIRSTKLEDSAMYFCASSPMGGLNTGELFFGEGSRLTVL.

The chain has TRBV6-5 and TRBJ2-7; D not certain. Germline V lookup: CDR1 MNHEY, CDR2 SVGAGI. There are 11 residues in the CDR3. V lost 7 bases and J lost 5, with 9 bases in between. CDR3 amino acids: CASKKIHEQYF. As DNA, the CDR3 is TGTGCCAGCAAAAAAATCCACGAGCAGTACTTC.

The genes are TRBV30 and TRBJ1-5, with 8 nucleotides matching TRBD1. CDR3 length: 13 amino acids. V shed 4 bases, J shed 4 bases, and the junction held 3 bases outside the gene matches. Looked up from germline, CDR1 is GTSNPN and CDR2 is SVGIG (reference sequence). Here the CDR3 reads CAWTGDRNQPQHF. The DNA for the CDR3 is TGTGCCTGGACAGGGGACAGGAATCAGCCCCAGCATTTT.

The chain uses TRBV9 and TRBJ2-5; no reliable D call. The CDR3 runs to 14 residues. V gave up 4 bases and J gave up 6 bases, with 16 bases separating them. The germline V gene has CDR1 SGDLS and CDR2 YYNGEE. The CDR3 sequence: CASSSDSGRQTQYF. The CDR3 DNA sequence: TGTGCCAGCAGCTCTGACTCGGGTCGACAGACCCAGTACTTC.

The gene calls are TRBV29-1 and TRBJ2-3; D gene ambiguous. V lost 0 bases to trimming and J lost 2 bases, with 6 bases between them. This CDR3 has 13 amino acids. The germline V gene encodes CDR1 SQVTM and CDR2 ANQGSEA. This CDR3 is CSVEDGFTDTQYF. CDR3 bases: TGCAGCGTTGAAGACGGCTTCACAGATACGCAGTATTTT.

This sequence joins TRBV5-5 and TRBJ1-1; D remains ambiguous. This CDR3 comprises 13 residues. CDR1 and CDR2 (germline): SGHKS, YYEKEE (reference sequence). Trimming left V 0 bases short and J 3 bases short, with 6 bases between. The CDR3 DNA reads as TGTGCCAGCAGCTTGGCCGGGGACACTGAAGCTTTCTTT. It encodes CASSLAGDTEAFF.

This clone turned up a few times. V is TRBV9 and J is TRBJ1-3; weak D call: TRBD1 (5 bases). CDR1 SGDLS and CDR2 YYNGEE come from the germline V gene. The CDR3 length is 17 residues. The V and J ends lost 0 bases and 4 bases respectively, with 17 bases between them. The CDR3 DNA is TGTGCCAGCAGCGTAGAAGTCCCCGGGACGGGCGGAAACACCATATATTTT. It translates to CASSVEVPGTGGNTIYF.

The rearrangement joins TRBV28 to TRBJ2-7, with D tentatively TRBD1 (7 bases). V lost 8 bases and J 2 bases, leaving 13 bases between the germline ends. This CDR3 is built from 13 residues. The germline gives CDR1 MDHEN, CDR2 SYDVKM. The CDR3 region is CASLQGGTYEQYF. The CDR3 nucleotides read TGTGCCAGCCTCCAGGGGGGCACCTACGAGCAGTACTTC. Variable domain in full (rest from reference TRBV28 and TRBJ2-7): DVKVTQSSRYLVKRTGEKVFLECVQDMDHENMFWYRQDPGLGLRLIYFSYDVKMKEKGDIPEGYSVSREKKERFSLILESASTNQTSMYLCASLQGGTYEQYFGPGTRLTVT.

The chain's CDR3 is CASSGTGSLEQYF. The CDR3 DNA reads TGTGCCAGCTCAGGGACAGGGAGCCTCGAGCAGTACTTC. This rearrangement joins TRBV18 to TRBJ2-7; TRBD1 matches at 9 bases. CDR3 length: 13 amino acids. J lost 6 bases, V lost 5 bases, and 5 bases had no gene match. Germline V gene data show CDR1 as KGHSH and CDR2 as LQKENI.

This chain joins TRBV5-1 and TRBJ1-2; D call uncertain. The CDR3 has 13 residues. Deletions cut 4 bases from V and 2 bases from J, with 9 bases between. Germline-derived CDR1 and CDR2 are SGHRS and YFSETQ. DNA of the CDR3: TGCGCCAGCAGCGGACGGGTGAACTATGGCTACACCTTC. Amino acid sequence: CASSGRVNYGYTF.

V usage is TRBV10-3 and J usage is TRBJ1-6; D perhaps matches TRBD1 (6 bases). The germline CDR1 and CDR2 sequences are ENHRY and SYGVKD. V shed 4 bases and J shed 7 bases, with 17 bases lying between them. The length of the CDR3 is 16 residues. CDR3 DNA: TGTGCCATCAGTGGGGCCAGGGGATCGGGGAATTCACCCCTCCACTTT. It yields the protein CAISGARGSGNSPLHF.

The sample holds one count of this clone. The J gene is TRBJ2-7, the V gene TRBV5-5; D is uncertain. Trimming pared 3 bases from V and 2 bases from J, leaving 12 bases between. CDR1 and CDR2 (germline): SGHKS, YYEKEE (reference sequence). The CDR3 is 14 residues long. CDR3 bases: TGTGCCAGCAGCTCACACCAGAGTACCTACGAGCAGTACTTC. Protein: CASSSHQSTYEQYF.

The CDR3 nucleotides are TGTGCCAGCAGCTTATCAACGGGACTAGAGAGCCACGAGCAGTACTTC. Protein: CASSLSTGLESHEQYF. The chain carries TRBV7-3 and TRBJ2-7, with 8 positions matching TRBD2. The junction had 11 bases not matched to a gene; V was cut back by 2 bases and J by 5 bases. Germline assignment: CDR1 SGHTA and CDR2 FQGTGA. The CDR3 sequence is 16 residues long.

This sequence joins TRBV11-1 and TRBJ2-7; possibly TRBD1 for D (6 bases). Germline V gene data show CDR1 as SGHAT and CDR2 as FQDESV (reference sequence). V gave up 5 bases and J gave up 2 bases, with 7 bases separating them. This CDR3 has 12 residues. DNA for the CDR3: TGTGCCAGCAGCCCAGGGGCCTACGAGCAGTACTTC. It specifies CASSPGAYEQYF.